This T cell receptor (beta chain) originates from a study of blood T cell repertoires in COVID-19. Study summary: PBMCs, B-cell-depleted T cells, or T cells provided the cDNA or gDNA that made up the material.

The CDR3 covers 15 residues. V shed 3 bases and J shed 8 bases, with 17 bases lying between them. Germline CDR1 and CDR2: SGHAT and FQNNGV. This table comes from immunoSEQ multiplex PCR, and its TCRdb copy is limited to in-frame clones, with some not included. This table holds roughly 290,000 clones, 80% to 95% found once. The genes are TRBV11-2 and TRBJ2-1; D possibly corresponds to TRBD2 (6 bases). This TCR was recovered from a woman aged 25 to 39 with COVID-19, enrolled during active disease. The sample consisted of peripheral blood. CDR3 amino acids: CASSFYRERGYEQFF. The CDR3 region has the DNA TGTGCCAGCAGCTTCTATCGGGAGAGAGGGTATGAGCAGTTCTTC.